The 4 T cell receptor beta chains below come from one sample, sequenced in a study of T cell responses to AZD1222 COVID-19 vaccine. The assay was immunoSEQ multiplex PCR, and TCRdb's table has in-frame clones only and misses some. This table has tens of thousands of clones, 90% appearing once. This sample comprised peripheral blood, obtained on day 0 of AZD1222 vaccination. These receptors originate from an adult in good health.

This rearrangement joins TRBV11-2 to TRBJ1-4; D call uncertain. Germline CDR1 and CDR2: SGHAT and FQNNGV. Trimming took 3 bases from V and 7 from J, leaving 9 bases between them. The CDR3 runs to 13 residues. CDR3 in DNA: TGTGCCAGCAGCTTCACGGGCTTTGAAAAACTGTTTTTT. It encodes CASSFTGFEKLFF.

V is TRBV5-6 and J is TRBJ1-1; 7 nucleotides agree with TRBD1. V dropped 0 bases and J dropped 6; count of bases not matched to a gene: 8. This CDR3 spans 15 amino acids. CDR1 and CDR2 from the germline V gene are SGHDT and YYEEEE. The DNA for the CDR3 is TGTGCCAGCAGCTTGGGACAGGGCGGCGTACCTGAAGCTTTCTTT. Encoded protein: CASSLGQGGVPEAFF.

The V and J genes are TRBV3-1 (or the pseudogene TRBV3-2) and TRBJ1-5; 7 nucleotides align to TRBD1. After removal of 5 bases from V and 4 bases from J, the junction contained 2 bases not matched to a gene. Germline-derived CDR1 and CDR2 are LGHDT and YNNKEL (reference sequence). The CDR3 sequence is 13 residues long. The CDR3 region has the DNA TGTGCCAGCAGCGACAGGGTTAATCAGCCCCAGCATTTT. Protein: CASSDRVNQPQHF.

This chain connects TRBV7-9 to TRBJ1-1; no clear D. Germline CDR1 and CDR2: SEHNR and FQNEAQ (reference sequence). The length of the CDR3 is 13 residues. V lost 8 bases and J lost 4, with 14 bases in between. The CDR3 sequence is CASARERLTEAFF. The CDR3 DNA sequence: TGTGCCAGCGCCCGGGAGAGGCTCACTGAAGCTTTCTTT.